This T cell receptor (beta chain) was retrieved from a study of T cell responses to AZD1222 COVID-19 vaccine. The study, taken as a whole, reports: Females outnumbered males among donors, who were mostly white British; clonal diversity was possibly underestimated. Repertoires were collected only later (after the peak T cell response had occurred).

Germline V gives CDR1 MNHEY, CDR2 SVGEGT. V lost 2 bases to trimming and J lost 5 bases; unmatched junction nucleotides: 6. This CDR3 has 15 amino acids. Note on this clone: What it binds is unknown.

Libraries were prepared by immunoSEQ multiplex PCR; TCRdb keeps only in-frame clonotypes and omits some of them. The profile shows some 150,000 clones, 89% of them singletons. The V and J genes are TRBV6-2 or TRBV6-3 and TRBJ1-1; TRBD1 matches at 9 bases. This clonotype originated in an adult in good health. The sample was peripheral blood, taken on day 0 of AZD1222 vaccination. As DNA, the CDR3 is TGTGCCAGCAGTTACCCCACAGGGGGCAGGACTGAAGCTTTCTTT. Translating gives CASSYPTGGRTEAFF.